This is a list of T cell receptor beta chains from one sample in a study of OX40 agonist ivuxolimab in advanced cancers. Profiling relied on immunoSEQ multiplex PCR, and the TCRdb table lists in-frame clones only, not all of them. The data contain 45,000 to 50,000 clones, more than 80% of them seen just once; the ten biggest clones take up 12%. The sample here was CD4+ or CD8+ T cells sorted from blood, taken in a trial of the OX40 agonist ivuxolimab. The receptor set was obtained from an adult with an advanced solid tumor such as melanoma, head and neck, liver or kidney cancer. CDR3s include the opening cysteine and the closing phenylalanine or tryptophan. A D gene is named only where the DNA matches it firmly. Size is omitted from some rows. Given values are once, few, many or a class for expanded clones.

v_gene: TRBV11-2
j_gene: TRBJ1-1
abundance: NA
d_gene: NA
CDR3nt: TGTGCCAGCAGCTTCGGTTTGAACACTGAAGCTTTCTTT
CDR3aa: CASSFGLNTEAFF

v_gene: TRBV6-1
j_gene: TRBJ1-1
abundance: NA
d_gene: TRBD1
CDR3nt: TGTGCCAGCAGTGTTAGCGCGACAGGGGGCACTGAAGCTTTCTTT
CDR3aa: CASSVSATGGTEAFF

v_gene: TRBV27
j_gene: TRBJ2-3
abundance: NA
d_gene: NA
CDR3nt: TGTGCCAGCAGACCAACACTAATAGCGGTCTATAGCACAGATACGCAGTATTTT
CDR3aa: CASRPTLIAVYSTDTQYF

v_gene: TRBV2
j_gene: TRBJ2-3
abundance: NA
d_gene: TRBD2
CDR3nt: TGTGCCAGCAGTCACACTAGCGGGGGGCCTGGAGATACGCAGTATTTT
CDR3aa: CASSHTSGGPGDTQYF

v_gene: TRBV19
j_gene: TRBJ1-1
abundance: NA
d_gene: NA
CDR3nt: TGTGCCAGTACCCCGGCTTTCTTT
CDR3aa: CASTPAFF

v_gene: TRBV4-3
j_gene: TRBJ2-1
abundance: few
d_gene: NA
CDR3nt: TGCGCCAGCAGCCAAGATTCGGGGAGCTCCTACAATGAGCAGTTCTTC
CDR3aa: CASSQDSGSSYNEQFF

v_gene: TRBV4-1
j_gene: TRBJ2-7
abundance: NA
d_gene: TRBD2
CDR3nt: TGCGCCAGCAGCCCTCGGGCTAGCGGCACCTACGAGCAGTACTTC
CDR3aa: CASSPRASGTYEQYF

v_gene: TRBV27
j_gene: TRBJ1-1
abundance: NA
d_gene: TRBD1
CDR3nt: TGTGCCAGCAGTATCACAGGGGTTGGCACTGAAGCTTTCTTT
CDR3aa: CASSITGVGTEAFF

v_gene: TRBV4-2
j_gene: TRBJ1-5
abundance: NA
d_gene: NA
CDR3nt: TGTGCCAGCAGCCTGTATAGCAATCAGCCCCAGCATTTT
CDR3aa: CASSLYSNQPQHF

v_gene: TRBV9
j_gene: TRBJ2-2
abundance: NA
d_gene: TRBD1
CDR3nt: TGTGCCAGCAGCTCCGGGACAGTCGGTACGCTGTTTTTT
CDR3aa: CASSSGTVGTLFF

v_gene: TRBV5-4
j_gene: TRBJ2-7
abundance: NA
d_gene: TRBD1
CDR3nt: TGTGCCAGCAGCTTGGCGGACAGGACCTACGAGCAGTACTTC
CDR3aa: CASSLADRTYEQYF

v_gene: TRBV4-3
j_gene: TRBJ2-2
abundance: NA
d_gene: NA
CDR3nt: TGCGCCAGCAGCCAAGATGGGGGCGGGGAAACCGGGGAGCTGTTTTTT
CDR3aa: CASSQDGGGETGELFF

v_gene: TRBV4-1
j_gene: TRBJ1-1
abundance: NA
d_gene: TRBD1
CDR3nt: TGCGCCAGCGAGCCCCAGCAGGGGGCTACTGAAGCTTTCTTT
CDR3aa: CASEPQQGATEAFF

v_gene: TRBV15
j_gene: TRBJ1-5
abundance: NA
d_gene: NA
CDR3nt: TGTGCCACCAGCTTGGGGGTCTATCAGCCCCAGCATTTT
CDR3aa: CATSLGVYQPQHF

v_gene: TRBV5-1
j_gene: TRBJ1-1
abundance: NA
d_gene: TRBD1
CDR3nt: TGCGCCAGCAGCCCCGGGACAGGGGAGGACACTGAAGCTTTCTTT
CDR3aa: CASSPGTGEDTEAFF

v_gene: TRBV9
j_gene: TRBJ1-5
abundance: few
d_gene: TRBD1
CDR3nt: TGTGCCAGCAGCGTAGGAGGGGACAGTTATCAGCCCCAGCATTTT
CDR3aa: CASSVGGDSYQPQHF

v_gene: TRBV9
j_gene: TRBJ2-3
abundance: once
d_gene: NA
CDR3nt: TGTGCCAGCAGCGTAGACGGGAGCGGTACGCAGTATTTT
CDR3aa: CASSVDGSGTQYF

v_gene: TRBV6-1
j_gene: TRBJ1-2
abundance: NA
d_gene: NA
CDR3nt: TGTGCCAGCAGCCACAGCTATGGCTACACCTTC
CDR3aa: CASSHSYGYTF

v_gene: TRBV11-1
j_gene: TRBJ2-7
abundance: NA
d_gene: NA
CDR3nt: TGTGCCAGCAGCTTAACCATCCCGGGACCACACTACGAGCAGTACTTC
CDR3aa: CASSLTIPGPHYEQYF

v_gene: TRBV7-6
j_gene: TRBJ1-2
abundance: few
d_gene: NA
CDR3nt: TGTGCCAGCAGCTTAGACGAATTGGTCGGAGCGCAAACCTTC
CDR3aa: CASSLDELVGAQTF

v_gene: TRBV23-1
j_gene: TRBJ2-3
abundance: NA
d_gene: NA
CDR3nt: TGCGCCAGCAGTCAATCCCCAGAGGGGACCACAGATACGCAGTATTTT
CDR3aa: CASSQSPEGTTDTQYF

v_gene: TRBV5-4
j_gene: TRBJ2-7
abundance: NA
d_gene: TRBD1
CDR3nt: TGTGCCAGCAGCACGACAGGGGGAAATTTCTACGAGCAGTACTTC
CDR3aa: CASSTTGGNFYEQYF

v_gene: TRBV19
j_gene: TRBJ2-1
abundance: NA
d_gene: TRBD2
CDR3nt: TGTGCCAGTACCCGGGGAGGGAGGGACTACAATGAGCAGTTCTTC
CDR3aa: CASTRGGRDYNEQFF

v_gene: TRBV7-3
j_gene: TRBJ2-2
abundance: once
d_gene: TRBD1
CDR3nt: TGTGCCAGCAGCTTAAGGGGACAGGGAAGCACCGGGGAGCTGTTTTTT
CDR3aa: CASSLRGQGSTGELFF